The 5 T cell receptor beta chains in this list originate from one sample, sequenced in a study of cytomegalovirus exposure and HLA in healthy donors. This PCR relied on a set of 60 Vbeta primers and 13 Jbeta primers. Clones were read by immunoSEQ multiplex PCR, and TCRdb kept only the in-frame ones, dropping some. The sample holds around 70,000 clones. The sequencing input was PBMCs. These receptors were taken from a woman aged 40-49 years in good health and CMV-seropositive.

The genes are TRBV15 and TRBJ1-1, with a weak D call TRBD1 (5 bases). In germline, CDR1 is LNHNV, CDR2 YYDKDF (reference sequence). The germline V and J ends were trimmed by 0 bases and 0 bases, with 8 bases remaining between them. The CDR3 runs 15 residues. The DNA of the CDR3 is TGTGCCACCAGCAGAGATCGGGGGGTGAACACTGAAGCTTTCTTT. Encoded protein: CATSRDRGVNTEAFF.

V gene TRBV19 combines with J gene TRBJ1-5; 10 positions match TRBD1. Germline lookup yields CDR1 LNHDA and CDR2 SQIVND (reference sequence). This CDR3 contains 16 residues. Germline trimming cut 5 bases from V and 3 bases from J; bases unmatched to any gene: 7. The CDR3 bases are TGTGCCAGTAGTTCCTGGACAGGGGGAGCCAATCAGCCCCAGCATTTT. The encoded protein is CASSSWTGGANQPQHF.

The V call is TRBV4-1, the J call TRBJ2-5; 8 nucleotides agree with TRBD1. Germline CDR1 and CDR2: MGHRA and YSYEKL. This CDR3 region has 15 residues. V trimming: 2 bases; J trimming: 5 bases; junction bases outside the gene matches: 7. The CDR3: CASSQPDRARETQYF. The DNA for the CDR3 is TGCGCCAGCAGCCAACCGGACAGGGCAAGGGAGACCCAGTACTTC.

The rearrangement uses TRBV28 and TRBJ2-7; no definite D call. V gave up 4 bases and J gave up 1 base, with 5 bases separating them. CDR1 and CDR2 (germline): MDHEN, SYDVKM. This CDR3 region has 12 residues. The CDR3 region has the DNA TGTGCCAGCAGTTACTTATCCTACGAGCAGTACTTC. Its protein product is CASSYLSYEQYF.

CDR3 coding DNA: TGTGCCAGCAGTGTTTCTAGAGAGCAGTACTTC. The encoded protein is CASSVSREQYF. V and J are TRBV28 and TRBJ2-7; D gene uncertain. Trimming shortened V by 5 bases and J by 7 bases, and 9 bases separated the two germline ends. The germline gives CDR1 MDHEN, CDR2 SYDVKM. The CDR3 runs 11 residues.